The 18 T cell receptor beta chains given below trace back to one sample, sequenced in a study of radiotherapy plus CTLA-4 blockade in lung cancer. Some clones are missing from TCRdb's copy, which holds only in-frame ones; the method was immunoSEQ multiplex PCR. The sample has around 72,000 clones; approximately 80% are singletons. The input for sequencing was peripheral blood, taken from a patient treated with radiotherapy plus ipilimumab. These receptor sequences come from a human donor with non-small cell lung cancer who had a complete response to radiotherapy plus ipilimumab.

The chain couples TRBV5-1 to TRBJ1-1; TRBD1 matches 7 bases. Germline V gives CDR1 SGHRS, CDR2 YFSETQ. CDR3 size: 14 residues. Trimming cost V 0 bases and J 6 bases; bases outside gene matches: 5. CDR3 in amino acids: CASSLERQGAEAFF. The CDR3 bases are TGCGCCAGCAGCTTGGAACGCCAGGGGGCTGAAGCTTTCTTT.

The rearrangement joins TRBV27 to TRBJ1-2, with 12 bases aligning to TRBD1. Trimming at V came to 2 bases and at J to 1 base, leaving 5 bases not matched to a gene. The CDR3 extends over 17 amino acids. Germline V gene sequence: CDR1 MNHEY, CDR2 SMNVEV (reference sequence). CDR3 in amino acids: CASSLVGQGAHNYGYTF. The CDR3 DNA is TGTGCCAGCAGTTTAGTGGGACAGGGGGCGCATAACTATGGCTACACCTTC.

The V gene is TRBV30, the J gene TRBJ2-6; 7 bases are a match to TRBD1. This CDR3 has 16 amino acids. In germline, CDR1 is GTSNPN, CDR2 SVGIG (reference sequence). CDR3 nucleotide sequence: TGTGCTTGCTACGACAGGGTCCGCTCTGGGGCCAACGTCCTGACTTTC. Protein product: CACYDRVRSGANVLTF.

The CDR3 protein is CASRDRNTGELFF. The CDR3 DNA sequence: TGTGCCAGCAGGGACAGAAACACCGGGGAGCTGTTTTTT. The chain recombines TRBV6-1 with TRBJ2-2, with D tentatively TRBD1 (6 bases). The CDR3 contains 13 residues. Germline V gene sequence: CDR1 MNHNS, CDR2 SASEGT. V lost 6 bases and J 2 bases, leaving 7 bases between the germline ends.

The chain uses TRBV5-5 and TRBJ2-1; D remains unclear. Trimming pared 4 bases from V and 6 bases from J, leaving 17 bases between. This CDR3 spans 15 amino acids. Germline CDR1 is SGHKS and CDR2 is YYEKEE (reference sequence). The CDR3 reads CASSPDGQQGNEQFF. The CDR3 bases are TGTGCCAGCAGCCCGGACGGTCAGCAAGGCAATGAGCAGTTCTTC. The full variable domain, rest sourced from reference TRBV5-5 and TRBJ2-1, is DAGVTQSPTHLIKTRGQQVTLRCSPISGHKSVSWYQQVLGQGPQFIFQYYEKEERGRGNFPDRFSARQFPNYSSELNVNALLLGDSALYLCASSPDGQQGNEQFFGPGTRLTVL.

The J gene is TRBJ2-1, the V gene TRBV6-6, with no clear D. Germline V gene sequence: CDR1 MNHNY, CDR2 SVGAGI (reference sequence). The CDR3 length is 13 residues. Trimming stripped 5 bases from V and 4 bases from J, with 9 bases between. Here the CDR3 DNA reads TGTGCCAGCAGTAGGACCACTTACAATGAGCAGTTCTTC. Its translation is CASSRTTYNEQFF.

This clone was picked up one time. The chain is built from TRBV7-2 and TRBJ1-1, with D uncertain. V was cut by 4 bases and J by 1 base, with 7 bases left in between. CDR1 and CDR2 (germline): SGHTA, FQGNSA. The CDR3 extends over 13 amino acids. The CDR3 region has the DNA TGTGCCAGCAGCTCTCAGAGGAACACTGAAGCTTTCTTT. This sequence encodes CASSSQRNTEAFF.

The chain employs TRBV7-2 and TRBJ1-4; possible D gene TRBD1, 5 bases. The CDR3 length is 13 residues. Trimming cost V 2 bases and J 7 bases, with 8 bases left between them. The germline CDR1 and CDR2 sequences are SGHTA and FQGNSA. CDR3 region: CASSLSGFEKLFF. The DNA of the CDR3 is TGTGCCAGCAGCTTATCAGGGTTTGAAAAACTGTTTTTT.

The rearrangement uses TRBV7-2 and TRBJ1-5; no definite D call. The length of the CDR3 is 15 residues. Germline lookup yields CDR1 SGHTA and CDR2 FQGNSA. Trimming left V 2 bases short and J 3 bases short, with 11 bases between. In nucleotides, the CDR3 is TGTGCCAGCAGCTTAACGGTTAACCTCAATCAGCCCCAGCATTTT. This sequence encodes CASSLTVNLNQPQHF.

The rearrangement links TRBV9 to TRBJ2-3, with D possibly called TRBD1 or TRBD2 (6 bases each). V was pared by 4 bases and J by 9 bases, with 24 bases between. There are 16 residues in the CDR3. Per the germline V gene, CDR1 is SGDLS and CDR2 is YYNGEE. The CDR3 bases are TGTGCCAGCAGCTCTGGGGGCGGGATCATGCCCCCCACGCAGTATTTT. Protein sequence: CASSSGGGIMPPTQYF.

This clone appeared a single time. The chain couples TRBV9 to TRBJ2-2; D is possibly TRBD1 (6 bases). V was pared by 4 bases and J by 5 bases, with 12 bases between. Germline V lookup: CDR1 SGDLS, CDR2 YYNGEE. The CDR3 length is 14 residues. The CDR3 spells CASSSITGTGELFF. As DNA, the CDR3 is TGTGCCAGCAGCTCCATCACAGGGACCGGGGAGCTGTTTTTT.

This clone came up once. The chain links TRBV19 to TRBJ2-1, with D possibly TRBD1 on 6 matching bases. The germline V and J ends were trimmed by 2 bases and 0 bases, with 11 bases remaining between them. Germline CDR1 and CDR2: LNHDA and SQIVND (reference sequence). The CDR3 consists of 16 residues. CDR3 DNA: TGTGCCAGTAGTATATGGGGGCTCCCCTCCTACAATGAGCAGTTCTTC. Its translation is CASSIWGLPSYNEQFF.

The chain has TRBV5-8 and TRBJ1-2; D possibly corresponds to TRBD1 (6 bases). Trimming took off 4 bases at V and 5 bases at J, with 9 bases between the two ends. The CDR3 has 12 amino acids. Germline lookup yields CDR1 SGHTS and CDR2 YDEGEE. CDR3 nucleotide sequence: TGTGCCAGCAGCCTCACAGGGTATGGCTACACCTTC. Residues: CASSLTGYGYTF.

This chain uses TRBV18 with TRBJ1-5; TRBD1 agrees at 8 bases. V was pared by 2 bases and J by 6 bases, with 6 bases of the junction left unmatched. This CDR3 has 15 residues. Germline V gene data show CDR1 as KGHSH and CDR2 as LQKENI. In nucleotides, the CDR3 is TGTGCCAGCTCACCAATGGACAGGGAAGGTCAGCCCCAGCATTTT. It yields the protein CASSPMDREGQPQHF.

This chain links TRBV12-5 with TRBJ1-2; D remains ambiguous. The germline V and J ends were trimmed by 0 bases and 8 bases, with 13 bases remaining between them. CDR3 length: 14 residues. Germline CDR1 reads LGHNT; CDR2 reads FRNRAP. CDR3 amino acids: CASGLVYSGSGYTF. The CDR3 DNA follows: TGTGCTAGTGGTTTGGTATACTCGGGGAGCGGCTACACCTTC.

This clone was observed a few times. Since no conserved phenylalanine or tryptophan closes the CDR3, a read error is the likely cause. The chain carries TRBV28 and TRBJ1-1, with a possible D match to TRBD1 (5 bases). The V gene's germline CDR1 is MDHEN and CDR2 SYDVKM. The V and J ends lost 1 base and 6 bases respectively, with 12 bases between them. The CDR3 is 14 residues long. CDR3 in amino acids: CASSLFAREAEAFL. DNA of the CDR3: TGTGCCAGCAGTTTATTCGCCAGGGAGGCTGAAGCTTTCCTT.

The chain uses TRBV5-1 and TRBJ1-6, with a weak D call TRBD1 (6 bases). CDR3 length: 14 residues. The V gene's germline CDR1 is SGHRS and CDR2 YFSETQ. The V gene lost 2 bases and the J gene lost 6 bases, with 9 bases spanning the gap. CDR3 residues: CASSLQGFNSPLHF. In DNA, the CDR3 is TGCGCCAGCAGCTTACAGGGTTTTAATTCACCCCTCCACTTT.

This chain joins TRBV10-3 and TRBJ2-1; TRBD1 aligns across 10 bases. The germline V gene encodes CDR1 ENHRY and CDR2 SYGVKD. CDR3 length equals 15 residues. V gave up 5 bases and J gave up 4 bases; unmatched junction bases: 5. The CDR3 coding sequence is TGTGCCATCAGTACCGGGACAGGGGTTTACAATGAGCAGTTCTTC. As protein: CAISTGTGVYNEQFF.